Each of the 8 T cell receptor beta chains below was sequenced from the same sample in a study of blood T cell repertoires in COVID-19. Only in-frame clones appear in the TCRdb table, and some are missing; sequencing was by immunoSEQ multiplex PCR. The sample includes about 480,000 clones, 75% to 90% seen only once; the top ten take roughly 8.5%. The sample taken for sequencing was PBMCs or T cells enriched from blood (not recorded which). Source of these receptors: a woman in her sixties who had recovered from COVID-19.

Only one count was recorded for this clone. The gene calls are TRBV5-1 and TRBJ1-2, with TRBD1 matching over 8 bases. The J segment lost 6 bases and the V segment lost 0 bases, leaving 16 bases of the junction unmatched. Germline V lookup: CDR1 SGHRS, CDR2 YFSETQ. CDR3 size: 18 residues. The CDR3 region has the DNA TGCGCCAGCAGCTTGGCCACGGCAGGGGGCCATTCCCTGGATGGCTACACCTTC. Protein sequence: CASSLATAGGHSLDGYTF.

The chain couples TRBV29-1 to TRBJ1-2, with D unresolved. The CDR3 covers 12 residues. Between the trimmed V and J ends, which lost 7 bases and 6 bases, there was a span of 15 bases. The germline V gene has CDR1 SQVTM and CDR2 ANQGSEA. DNA of the CDR3: TGCAGCGGAGGAAAAGAAAGCCATGGCTACACCTTC. Protein sequence: CSGGKESHGYTF.

This clone was detected once. The chain joins TRBV27 to TRBJ1-5; a weak D match, TRBD1 (6 bases). The CDR3 loop spans 16 amino acids. Germline assignment: CDR1 MNHEY and CDR2 SMNVEV (reference sequence). Trimming cost V 5 bases and J 0 bases, with 14 bases left between them. The CDR3 region is CASSHDRTYSNQPQHF. CDR3 nucleotide sequence: TGTGCCAGCAGTCACGACAGGACCTATAGCAATCAGCCCCAGCATTTT.

Notes on this clone: At the DNA level, this CDR3 is encoded by other sequences in the same sample as well. The chain recombines TRBV19 with TRBJ1-5; D is unresolved. From germline, CDR1 is LNHDA and CDR2 SQIVND (reference sequence). The V end lost 1 base, the J end lost 3 bases, and 10 bases lay between the germline ends. This CDR3 is 15 amino acids long. DNA for the CDR3: TGTGCCAGTAGTATAGGGCAGGTGATCAATCAGCCCCAGCATTTT. Translation gives CASSIGQVINQPQHF.

V is TRBV5-8 and J is TRBJ2-7; 10 nucleotides align to TRBD2. The J segment lost 2 bases and the V segment lost 0 bases, leaving 2 bases of the junction unmatched. This CDR3 comprises 15 residues. Germline CDR1 SGHTS, CDR2 YDEGEE. The CDR3 nucleotides are TGTGCCAGCAGCTTGGCCGGGACTAGCGCCTACGAGCAGTACTTC. Translated, it gives CASSLAGTSAYEQYF.

This sequence joins TRBV27 and TRBJ2-5; TRBD1 matches 7 bases. The CDR3 spans 14 residues. Looked up from germline, CDR1 is MNHEY and CDR2 is SMNVEV (reference sequence). Germline trimming cut 4 bases from V and 1 base from J; bases unmatched to any gene: 3. The CDR3 region is CASSSRQGQETQYF. CDR3 DNA sequence: TGTGCCAGCAGTTCCCGACAGGGCCAAGAGACCCAGTACTTC.

The rearrangement joins TRBV9 to TRBJ1-2; D gene ambiguous. Per germline, CDR1 SGDLS and CDR2 YYNGEE. V was shortened by 4 bases and J by 1 base, with 8 bases between the two germline ends. This CDR3 spans 13 amino acids. CDR3 amino acids: CASSRELNYGYTF. The CDR3, as DNA: TGTGCCAGCAGCAGGGAGCTTAACTATGGCTACACCTTC.

This chain connects TRBV5-1 to TRBJ2-1; weak D call: TRBD2 (6 bases). Germline lookup yields CDR1 SGHRS and CDR2 YFSETQ. The germline V and J ends were trimmed by 4 bases and 0 bases, with 11 bases remaining between them. CDR3 length: 15 amino acids. For the CDR3, the DNA is TGCGCCAGCAGCCAATTGACTAGCTCCTACAATGAGCAGTTCTTC. It yields the protein CASSQLTSSYNEQFF.